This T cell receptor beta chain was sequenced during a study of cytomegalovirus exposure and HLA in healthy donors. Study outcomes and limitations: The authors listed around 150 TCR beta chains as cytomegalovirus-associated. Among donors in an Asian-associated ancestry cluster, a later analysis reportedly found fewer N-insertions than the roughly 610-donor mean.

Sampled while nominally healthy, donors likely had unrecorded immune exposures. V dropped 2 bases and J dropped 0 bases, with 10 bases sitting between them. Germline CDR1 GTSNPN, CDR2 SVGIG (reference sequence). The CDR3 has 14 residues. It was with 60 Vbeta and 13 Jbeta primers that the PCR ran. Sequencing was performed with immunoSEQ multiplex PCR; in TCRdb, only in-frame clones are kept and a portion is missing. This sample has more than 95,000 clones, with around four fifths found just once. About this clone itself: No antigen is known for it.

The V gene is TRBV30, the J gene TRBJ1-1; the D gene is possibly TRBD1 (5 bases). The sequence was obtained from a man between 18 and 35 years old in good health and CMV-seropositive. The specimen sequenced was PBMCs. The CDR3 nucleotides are TGTGCCTGGAGTAAAGGAGGGGTGAACACTGAAGCTTTCTTT. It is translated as CAWSKGGVNTEAFF.